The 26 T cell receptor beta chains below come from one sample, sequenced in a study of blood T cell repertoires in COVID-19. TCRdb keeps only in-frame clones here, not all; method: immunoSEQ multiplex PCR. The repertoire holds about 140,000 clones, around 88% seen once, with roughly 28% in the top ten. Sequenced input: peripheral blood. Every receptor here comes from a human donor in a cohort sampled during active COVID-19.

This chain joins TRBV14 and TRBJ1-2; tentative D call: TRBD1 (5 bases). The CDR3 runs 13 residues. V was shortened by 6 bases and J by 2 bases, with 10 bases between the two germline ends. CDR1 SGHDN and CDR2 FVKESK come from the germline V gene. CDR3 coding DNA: TGTGCCAGCAGACAATCAGGGAACTATGGCTACACCTTC. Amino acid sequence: CASRQSGNYGYTF.

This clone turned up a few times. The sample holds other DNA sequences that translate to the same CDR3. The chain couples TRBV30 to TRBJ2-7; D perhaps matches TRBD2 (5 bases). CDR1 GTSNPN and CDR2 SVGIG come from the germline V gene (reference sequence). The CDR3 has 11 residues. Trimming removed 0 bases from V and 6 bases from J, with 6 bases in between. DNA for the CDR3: TGTGCCTGGAGTGTACGGGGCGAGCAGTACTTC. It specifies CAWSVRGEQYF.

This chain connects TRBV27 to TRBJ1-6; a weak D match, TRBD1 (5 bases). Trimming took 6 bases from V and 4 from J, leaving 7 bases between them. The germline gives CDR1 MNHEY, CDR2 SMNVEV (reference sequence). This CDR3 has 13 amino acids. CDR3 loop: CASSQGYNSPLHF. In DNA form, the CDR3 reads TGTGCCAGCAGCCAGGGTTATAATTCACCCCTCCACTTT.

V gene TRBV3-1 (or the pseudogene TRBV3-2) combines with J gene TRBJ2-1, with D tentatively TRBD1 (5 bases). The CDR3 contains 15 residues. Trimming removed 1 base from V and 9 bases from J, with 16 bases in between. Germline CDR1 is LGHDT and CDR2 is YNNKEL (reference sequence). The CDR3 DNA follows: TGTGCCAGCAGCCAAGCGACCAGGGATATGCGTGAGCAGTTCTTC. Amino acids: CASSQATRDMREQFF.

The CDR3 reads CASSSGLAGVNYEQYF. As DNA, the CDR3 is TGCGCCAGCAGCTCGGGACTAGCGGGGGTAAACTACGAGCAGTACTTC. The chain uses TRBV5-1 and TRBJ2-7, with 14 nucleotides matching TRBD2. The V segment lost 3 bases and the J segment 3 bases; nucleotides outside the gene matches: 5. CDR1 SGHRS and CDR2 YFSETQ come from the germline V gene. The CDR3 covers 16 residues.

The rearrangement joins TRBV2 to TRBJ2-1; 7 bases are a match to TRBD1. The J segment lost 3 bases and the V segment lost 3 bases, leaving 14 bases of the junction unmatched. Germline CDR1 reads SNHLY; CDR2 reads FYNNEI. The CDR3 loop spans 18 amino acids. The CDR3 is CASSDGGRGYSHYNEQFF. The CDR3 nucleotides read TGTGCCAGCAGTGATGGCGGCAGGGGGTATAGCCACTACAATGAGCAGTTCTTC.

The CDR3 DNA follows: TGTGCCAGCAGCTTAGAACCCCCCAGGGGTGGCTACACCTTC. Its protein is CASSLEPPRGGYTF. The gene calls are TRBV7-2 and TRBJ1-2, with a tentative D call TRBD1 (6 bases). V shed 1 base and J shed 7 bases, with 13 bases lying between them. Germline V gives CDR1 SGHTA, CDR2 FQGNSA. CDR3 length: 14 residues.

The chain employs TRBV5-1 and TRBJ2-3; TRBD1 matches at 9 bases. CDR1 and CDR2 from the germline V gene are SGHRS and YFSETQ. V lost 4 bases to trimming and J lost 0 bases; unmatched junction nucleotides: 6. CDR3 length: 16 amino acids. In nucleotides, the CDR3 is TGCGCCAGCAGCCGACGCGGACAGGGGAGCACAGATACGCAGTATTTT. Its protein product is CASSRRGQGSTDTQYF.

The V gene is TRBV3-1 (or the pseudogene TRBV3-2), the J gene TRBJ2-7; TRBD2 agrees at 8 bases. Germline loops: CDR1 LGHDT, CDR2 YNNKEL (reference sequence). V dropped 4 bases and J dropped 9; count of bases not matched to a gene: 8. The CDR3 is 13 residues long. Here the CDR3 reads CASSPTGGVGQYF. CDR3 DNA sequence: TGTGCCAGCAGCCCGACGGGAGGGGTCGGGCAGTACTTC.

The CDR3 here is CASSQGLIFYEQYF. The CDR3 region has the DNA TGCGCCAGCAGCCAGGGACTGATTTTCTACGAGCAGTACTTC. The chain couples TRBV4-1 to TRBJ2-7; D perhaps matches TRBD2 (6 bases). V shed 3 bases and J shed 3 bases, with 12 bases lying between them. The CDR3 is 14 amino acids. Germline V CDR1 and CDR2: MGHRA, YSYEKL.

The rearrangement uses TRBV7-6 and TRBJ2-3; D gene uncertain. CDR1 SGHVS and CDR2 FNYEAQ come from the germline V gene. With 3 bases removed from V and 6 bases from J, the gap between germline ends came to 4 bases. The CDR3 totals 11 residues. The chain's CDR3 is CASSFLDTQYF. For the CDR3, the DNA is TGTGCCAGCAGCTTCCTGGATACGCAGTATTTT.

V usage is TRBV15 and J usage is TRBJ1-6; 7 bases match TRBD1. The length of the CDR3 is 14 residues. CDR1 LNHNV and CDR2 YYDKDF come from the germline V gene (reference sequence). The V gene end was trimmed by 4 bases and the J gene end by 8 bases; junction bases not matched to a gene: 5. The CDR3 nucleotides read TGTGCCACCAGCAAGGGACAGTGGGATTCACCCCTCCACTTT. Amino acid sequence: CATSKGQWDSPLHF. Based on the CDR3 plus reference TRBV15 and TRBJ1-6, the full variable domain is DAMVIQNPRYQVTQFGKPVTLSCSQTLNHNVMYWYQQKSSQAPKLLFHYYDKDFNNEADTPDNFQSRRPNTSFCFLDIRSPGLGDTAMYLCATSKGQWDSPLHFGNGTRLTVT.

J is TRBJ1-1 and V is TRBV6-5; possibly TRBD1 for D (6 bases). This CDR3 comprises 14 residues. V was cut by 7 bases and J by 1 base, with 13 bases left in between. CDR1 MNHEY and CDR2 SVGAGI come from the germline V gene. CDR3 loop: CASTADSQNTEAFF. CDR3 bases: TGTGCCAGCACCGCGGACAGCCAGAACACTGAAGCTTTCTTT.

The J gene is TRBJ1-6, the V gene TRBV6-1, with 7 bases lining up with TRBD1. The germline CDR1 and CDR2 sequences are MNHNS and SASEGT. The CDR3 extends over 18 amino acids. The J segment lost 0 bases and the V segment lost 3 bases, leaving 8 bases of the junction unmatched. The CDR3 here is CASSDQQGRSSYNSPLHF. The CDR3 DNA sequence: TGTGCCAGCAGTGACCAACAGGGGCGGAGCTCCTATAATTCACCCCTCCACTTT.

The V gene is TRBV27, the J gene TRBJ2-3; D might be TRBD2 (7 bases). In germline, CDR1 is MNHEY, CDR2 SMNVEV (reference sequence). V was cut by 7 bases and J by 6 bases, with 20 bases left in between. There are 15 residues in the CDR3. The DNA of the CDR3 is TGTGCCAGCACGGTTGAGGCGGGGGCGCGGGATACGCAGTATTTT. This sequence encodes CASTVEAGARDTQYF.

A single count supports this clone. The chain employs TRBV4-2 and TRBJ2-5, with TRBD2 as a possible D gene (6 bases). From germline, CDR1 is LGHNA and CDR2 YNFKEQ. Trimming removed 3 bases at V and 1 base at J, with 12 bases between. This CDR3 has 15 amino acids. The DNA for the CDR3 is TGTGCCAGCAGCCAGAACGGGGGTCCCCAAGAGACCCAGTACTTC. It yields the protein CASSQNGGPQETQYF.

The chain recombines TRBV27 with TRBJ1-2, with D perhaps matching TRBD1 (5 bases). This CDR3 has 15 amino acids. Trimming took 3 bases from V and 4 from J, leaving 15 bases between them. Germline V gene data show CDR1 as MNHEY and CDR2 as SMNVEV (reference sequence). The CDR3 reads CASSFRGRGIYGYTF. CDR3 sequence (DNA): TGTGCCAGCAGTTTCCGGGGGAGGGGCATCTATGGCTACACCTTC.

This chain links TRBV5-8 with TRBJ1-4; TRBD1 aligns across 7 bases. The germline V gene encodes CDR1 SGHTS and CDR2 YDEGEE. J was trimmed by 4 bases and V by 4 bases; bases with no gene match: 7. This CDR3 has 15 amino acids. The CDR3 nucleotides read TGTGCCAGCAGCACCCGACAGGGATTTAATGAAAAACTGTTTTTT. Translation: CASSTRQGFNEKLFF.

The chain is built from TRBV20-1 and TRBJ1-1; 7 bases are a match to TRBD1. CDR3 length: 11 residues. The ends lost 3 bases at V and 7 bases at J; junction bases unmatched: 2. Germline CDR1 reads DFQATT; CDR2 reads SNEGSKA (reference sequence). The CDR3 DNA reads TGCAGTGCTAGGGACAGGAGTGAAGCTTTCTTT. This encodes CSARDRSEAFF.

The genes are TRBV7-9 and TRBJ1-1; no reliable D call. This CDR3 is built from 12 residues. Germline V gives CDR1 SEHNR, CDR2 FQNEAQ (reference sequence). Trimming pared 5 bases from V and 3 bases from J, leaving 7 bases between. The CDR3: CASSHRDTEAFF. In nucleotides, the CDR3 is TGTGCCAGCAGCCACCGAGACACTGAAGCTTTCTTT.

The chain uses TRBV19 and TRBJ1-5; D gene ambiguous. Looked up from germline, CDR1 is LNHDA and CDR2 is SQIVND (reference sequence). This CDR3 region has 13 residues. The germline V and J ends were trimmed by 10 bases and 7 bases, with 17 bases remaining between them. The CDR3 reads CATSPPTRQPQHF. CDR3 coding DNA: TGTGCCACCTCCCCCCCGACAAGACAGCCCCAGCATTTT.

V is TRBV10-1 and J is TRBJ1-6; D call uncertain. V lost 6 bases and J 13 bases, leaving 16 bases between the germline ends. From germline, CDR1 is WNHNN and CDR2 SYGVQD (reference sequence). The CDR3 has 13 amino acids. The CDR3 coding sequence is TGCGCCAGCAGCGGGCGGGCTCGCATCCCCCTCCACTTT. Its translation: CASSGRARIPLHF.

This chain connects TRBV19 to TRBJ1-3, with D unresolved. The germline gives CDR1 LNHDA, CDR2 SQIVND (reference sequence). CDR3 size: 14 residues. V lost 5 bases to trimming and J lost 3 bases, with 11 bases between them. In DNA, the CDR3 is TGTGCCAGTAGTCCGGACTCTGTTGGAAACACCATATATTTT. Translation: CASSPDSVGNTIYF.

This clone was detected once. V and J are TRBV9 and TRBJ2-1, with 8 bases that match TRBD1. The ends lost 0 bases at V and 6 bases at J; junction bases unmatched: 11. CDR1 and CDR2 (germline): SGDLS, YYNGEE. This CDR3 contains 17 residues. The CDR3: CASSVDPAGGISNEQFF. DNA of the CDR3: TGTGCCAGCAGCGTAGATCCGGCAGGGGGCATCAGCAATGAGCAGTTCTTC.

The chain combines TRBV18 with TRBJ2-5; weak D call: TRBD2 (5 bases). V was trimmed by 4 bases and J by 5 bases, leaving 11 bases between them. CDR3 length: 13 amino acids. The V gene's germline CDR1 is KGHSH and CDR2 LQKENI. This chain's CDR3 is CASSQLLGETQYF. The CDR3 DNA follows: TGTGCCAGCTCACAATTACTAGGGGAGACCCAGTACTTC. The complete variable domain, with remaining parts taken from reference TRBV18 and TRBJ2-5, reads NAGVMQNPRHLVRRRGQEARLRCSPMKGHSHVYWYRQLPEEGLKFMVYLQKENIIDESGMPKERFSAEFPKEGPSILRIQQVVRGDSAAYFCASSQLLGETQYFGPGTRLLVL.

The CDR3 here is CASSPLLTGGIPGELFF. The CDR3 coding sequence is TGTGCCAGTAGTCCCTTACTGACAGGGGGAATACCCGGGGAGCTGTTTTTT. This chain joins TRBV19 and TRBJ2-2; 9 bases fit TRBD1. CDR3 length: 17 amino acids. Germline V CDR1 and CDR2: LNHDA, SQIVND (reference sequence). The V gene end was trimmed by 5 bases and the J gene end by 6 bases; junction bases not matched to a gene: 13.